Following are 25 T cell receptor beta chains from one sample sequenced in a study of T cell responses to AZD1222 COVID-19 vaccine. Clones were sequenced by immunoSEQ multiplex PCR, and TCRdb holds only the in-frame ones, with some missing. The sample records roughly 150,000 clones, approximately 94% being singletons. The sample consisted of peripheral blood, taken on day 0 of AZD1222 vaccination. These receptor sequences come from an adult in good health.

DNA of the CDR3: TGTGCCAGCAGCTTAGTAGGGCGGGAGCGAAGGAACGGGGAGCTGTTTTTT. As protein: CASSLVGRERRNGELFF. The chain recombines TRBV7-9 with TRBJ2-2; 7 bases match TRBD2. CDR3 length: 17 residues. V trimming: 1 base; J trimming: 7 bases; junction bases outside the gene matches: 12. CDR1 is SEHNR and CDR2 is FQNEAQ in the germline V gene (reference sequence). The entire variable domain, with the rest obtained from reference TRBV7-9 and TRBJ2-2, is as follows: DTGVSQNPRHKITKRGQNVTFRCDPISEHNRLYWYRQTLGQGPEFLTYFQNEAQLEKSRLLSDRFSAERPKGSFSTLEIQRTEQGDSAMYLCASSLVGRERRNGELFFGEGSRLTVL.

This chain links TRBV2 with TRBJ1-3; no clear D. In germline, CDR1 is SNHLY, CDR2 FYNNEI. The CDR3 is 16 amino acids. The ends were cut back, 4 bases at V and 0 bases at J, with 13 bases in the middle. DNA for the CDR3: TGTGCCAGCAGTGTTTGGACGGAGAGCTCTGGAAACACCATATATTTT. Translation: CASSVWTESSGNTIYF.

The chain carries TRBV9 and TRBJ2-3, with D perhaps being TRBD1 or TRBD2 (5 bases each). The germline gives CDR1 SGDLS, CDR2 YYNGEE. V shed 0 bases and J shed 1 base, with 9 bases lying between them. The CDR3 sequence is 15 residues long. CDR3 residues: CASSVEGTGTDTQYF. CDR3 coding DNA: TGTGCCAGCAGCGTAGAAGGGACCGGCACAGATACGCAGTATTTT.

This chain joins TRBV19 and TRBJ1-4; D gene ambiguous. CDR1 and CDR2 (germline): LNHDA, SQIVND (reference sequence). The CDR3 is 16 amino acids. V was clipped by 1 base and J by 3 bases, with 12 bases between them. DNA of the CDR3: TGTGCCAGTAGTATAGGTTCAGAGGGCCCTAATGAAAAACTGTTTTTT. This translates into CASSIGSEGPNEKLFF.

The chain carries TRBV27 and TRBJ2-4; no clear D gene. The CDR3 is 13 residues long. Trimming stripped 4 bases from V and 8 bases from J, with 12 bases between. CDR1 is MNHEY, CDR2 SMNVEV, per germline (reference sequence). The CDR3 sequence: CASSSTPWDIQYF. The CDR3 nucleotides read TGTGCCAGCAGTTCGACCCCCTGGGACATTCAGTACTTC.

The gene calls are TRBV10-2 and TRBJ1-5, with 8 bases matching TRBD1. Germline CDR1 WSHSY, CDR2 SAAADI. The CDR3 is 15 amino acids. V shed 6 bases, J shed 2 bases, and the junction held 6 bases outside the gene matches. This chain's CDR3 is CASRGQGLGNQPQHF. DNA of the CDR3: TGCGCCAGCAGAGGACAGGGTCTGGGCAATCAGCCCCAGCATTTT.

The chain carries TRBV10-3 and TRBJ1-2; D may be TRBD1 (5 bases). The CDR3 spans 14 residues. V was shortened by 3 bases and J by 4 bases, with 12 bases between the two germline ends. Germline V gene sequence: CDR1 ENHRY, CDR2 SYGVKD. The CDR3 is CAISDQDSGYGYTF. DNA of the CDR3: TGTGCCATCAGTGACCAAGACAGCGGCTATGGCTACACCTTC.

The V gene is TRBV7-9, the J gene TRBJ2-7, with 10 nucleotides matching TRBD2. This CDR3 is 14 amino acids long. V trimming: 5 bases; J trimming: 9 bases; junction bases outside the gene matches: 10. CDR1 and CDR2 (germline): SEHNR, FQNEAQ (reference sequence). The CDR3 sequence: CASSILAGAGVQYF. CDR3 sequence (DNA): TGTGCCAGCAGCATTCTAGCGGGGGCCGGCGTGCAGTACTTC.

The V gene is TRBV9, the J gene TRBJ1-4; D call uncertain. The germline V gene encodes CDR1 SGDLS and CDR2 YYNGEE. The CDR3 is made up of 13 amino acids. The ends were cut back, 4 bases at V and 4 bases at J, with 8 bases in the middle. In nucleotides, the CDR3 is TGTGCCAGCAGCCCTGGCCTTAATGAAAAACTGTTTTTT. Residues: CASSPGLNEKLFF.

V gene TRBV2 combines with J gene TRBJ2-7; 12 positions match TRBD2. The length of the CDR3 is 14 residues. Trimming at V came to 7 bases and at J to 7 bases, leaving 8 bases not matched to a gene. Germline values: CDR1 SNHLY, CDR2 FYNNEI. The CDR3 loop is CASNTLAGGGEQYF. The CDR3 nucleotides are TGTGCCAGCAATACTCTAGCGGGAGGGGGGGAGCAGTACTTC.

The chain recombines TRBV2 with TRBJ2-3, with D unclear. The germline V and J ends were trimmed by 6 bases and 6 bases, with 16 bases remaining between them. Germline V gene sequence: CDR1 SNHLY, CDR2 FYNNEI. This CDR3 contains 14 residues. The DNA for the CDR3 is TGTGCCAGCAGGGGCCTTCGGGTATGGGATACGCAGTATTTT. This gives the protein CASRGLRVWDTQYF.

This sequence joins TRBV6-5 and TRBJ2-5; 15 nucleotides agree with TRBD2. This CDR3 region has 15 residues. V dropped 8 bases and J dropped 2; count of bases not matched to a gene: 3. Germline V gene sequence: CDR1 MNHEY, CDR2 SVGAGI. The CDR3 protein is CASQGLAGGQETQYF. The CDR3 nucleotides are TGTGCCAGCCAGGGACTAGCGGGGGGACAAGAGACCCAGTACTTC.

The genes are TRBV7-9 and TRBJ1-1, with TRBD1 matching 11 bases. Germline V CDR1 and CDR2: SEHNR, FQNEAQ (reference sequence). The CDR3 is made up of 15 amino acids. V dropped 1 base and J dropped 5; count of bases not matched to a gene: 3. The DNA of the CDR3 is TGTGCCAGCAGCTTAGGGGACAGGGGGTTGACTGAAGCTTTCTTT. As protein: CASSLGDRGLTEAFF.

This chain joins TRBV7-2 and TRBJ1-5; D remains unclear. In germline, CDR1 is SGHTA, CDR2 FQGNSA. Trimming left V 3 bases short and J 11 bases short, with 14 bases between. There are 13 residues in the CDR3. The CDR3 DNA reads as TGTGCCAGCAGCTTCCCCCCTCCCTCGGCCCAGCATTTT. Amino acid sequence: CASSFPPPSAQHF.

The gene calls are TRBV7-9 and TRBJ1-1; maybe TRBD1 (6 bases). Germline V CDR1 and CDR2: SEHNR, FQNEAQ (reference sequence). The CDR3 totals 13 residues. V shed 1 base and J shed 11 bases, with 14 bases lying between them. CDR3 DNA sequence: TGTGCCAGCAGCTTAGGGACAGTCGGGAGGGCTTTCTTT. It translates to CASSLGTVGRAFF.

The chain employs TRBV9 and TRBJ2-2, with D possibly TRBD1 on 7 matching bases. Germline CDR1 is SGDLS and CDR2 is YYNGEE. The CDR3 consists of 16 residues. V shed 0 bases and J shed 2 bases, with 11 bases lying between them. The CDR3, as DNA: TGTGCCAGCAGCGTAGATCAGGGGGGTAACACCGGGGAGCTGTTTTTT. Amino acid sequence: CASSVDQGGNTGELFF.

The chain links TRBV5-1 to TRBJ1-1; no reliable D call. The V end lost 4 bases, the J end lost 1 base, and 5 bases lay between the germline ends. The CDR3 has 12 amino acids. Germline loops: CDR1 SGHRS, CDR2 YFSETQ. CDR3 coding DNA: TGCGCCAGCAGCAGGACGAACACTGAAGCTTTCTTT. Amino acid sequence: CASSRTNTEAFF.

The V call is TRBV18, the J call TRBJ2-2; D call uncertain. V shed 5 bases and J shed 6 bases, with 13 bases lying between them. CDR1 and CDR2 (germline): KGHSH, LQKENI. This CDR3 is built from 14 residues. The CDR3 protein is CASSSDLGPGELFF. The CDR3 bases are TGTGCCAGCTCATCGGACCTAGGCCCCGGGGAGCTGTTTTTT.

This clone appeared once. V gene TRBV19 combines with J gene TRBJ1-1; D unresolved. Germline V lookup: CDR1 LNHDA, CDR2 SQIVND (reference sequence). This CDR3 is 12 amino acids long. V was cut by 6 bases and J by 0 bases, with 5 bases left in between. CDR3 sequence (DNA): TGTGCCAGTAGCAGGATGAACACTGAAGCTTTCTTT. The encoded protein is CASSRMNTEAFF. Using reference TRBV19 and TRBJ1-1 for the parts outside the CDR3, the full variable domain is DGGITQSPKYLFRKEGQNVTLSCEQNLNHDAMYWYRQDPGQGLRLIYYSQIVNDFQKGDIAEGYSVSREKKESFPLTVTSAQKNPTAFYLCASSRMNTEAFFGQGTRLTVV.

V gene TRBV6-5 combines with J gene TRBJ2-3; perhaps TRBD2 as D (7 bases). This CDR3 has 16 amino acids. The V gene lost 0 bases and the J gene lost 7 bases, with 17 bases spanning the gap. Germline V gene lookup returns CDR1 MNHEY and CDR2 SVGAGI. The CDR3 is CASSYSRGLSGNTQYF. CDR3 nucleotide sequence: TGTGCCAGCAGTTACTCCCGGGGGCTGAGCGGGAATACGCAGTATTTT.

The chain has TRBV6-5 and TRBJ1-5; tentative D call: TRBD1 (6 bases). V was clipped by 7 bases and J by 0 bases, with 10 bases between them. The CDR3 extends over 14 amino acids. Germline-derived CDR1 and CDR2 are MNHEY and SVGAGI. The CDR3 nucleotides are TGTGCCAGCACCCCAGGGGTTAGCAATCAGCCCCAGCATTTT. This translates into CASTPGVSNQPQHF.

V and J are TRBV5-1 and TRBJ2-1; 7 positions agree with TRBD2. CDR1 SGHRS and CDR2 YFSETQ come from the germline V gene. The CDR3 runs to 16 residues. V trimming: 0 bases; J trimming: 7 bases; junction bases outside the gene matches: 10. The CDR3 nucleotides are TGCGCCAGCAGCTTGGCATCTGCGGGAGCTTTAAATGAGCAGTTCTTC. Translating it yields CASSLASAGALNEQFF.

This rearrangement joins TRBV29-1 to TRBJ1-2; no definite D call. Germline lookup yields CDR1 SQVTM and CDR2 ANQGSEA. This CDR3 comprises 13 residues. V was trimmed by 1 base and J by 8 bases, leaving 14 bases between them. The CDR3 DNA is TGCAGCGTTGAAGCCGATAGGGTAGGCGGCTACACCTTC. This gives the protein CSVEADRVGGYTF.

The rearrangement joins TRBV12-2 to TRBJ2-1; TRBD2 reflects the table's D call only, with no check against the DNA. TRBV12-2 is a recognized pseudogene. CDR3 length: 16 residues. CDR3 bases: TGTGCAAGTCGCCGCGGGACTAGACCACGGGACAATGAGCAGTTCTTC. Translated: CASRRGTRPRDNEQFF.

V usage is TRBV5-8 and J usage is TRBJ1-2; D not resolved. V dropped 5 bases and J dropped 7 bases, with 21 bases sitting between them. The CDR3 loop spans 15 amino acids. Germline loops: CDR1 SGHTS, CDR2 YDEGEE. The CDR3 region is CASRAEKGRWAGYTF. The CDR3 coding sequence is TGTGCCAGCAGGGCGGAGAAGGGAAGGTGGGCTGGCTACACCTTC. Full variable domain (rest looked up from reference TRBV5-8 and TRBJ1-2): EAGVTQSPTHLIKTRGQQATLRCSPISGHTSVYWYQQALGLGLQFLLWYDEGEERNRGNFPPRFSGRQFPNYSSELNVNALELEDSALYLCASRAEKGRWAGYTFGSGTRLTVV.